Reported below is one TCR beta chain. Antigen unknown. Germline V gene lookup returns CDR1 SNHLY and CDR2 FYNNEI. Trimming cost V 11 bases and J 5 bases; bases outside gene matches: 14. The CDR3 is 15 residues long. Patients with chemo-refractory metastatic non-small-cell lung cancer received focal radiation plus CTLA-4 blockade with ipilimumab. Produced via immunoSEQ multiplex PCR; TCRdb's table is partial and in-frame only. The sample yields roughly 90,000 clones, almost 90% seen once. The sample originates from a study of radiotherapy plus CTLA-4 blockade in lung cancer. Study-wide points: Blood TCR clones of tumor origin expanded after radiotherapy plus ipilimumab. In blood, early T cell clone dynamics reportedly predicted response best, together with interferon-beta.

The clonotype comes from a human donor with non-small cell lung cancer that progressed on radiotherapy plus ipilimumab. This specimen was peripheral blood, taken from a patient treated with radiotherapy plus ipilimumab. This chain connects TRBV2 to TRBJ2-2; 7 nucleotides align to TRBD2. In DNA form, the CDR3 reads TGTGCCCTAAGGAGGGCGGGAGTTGGGACCGGGGAGCTGTTTTTT. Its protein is CALRRAGVGTGELFF.